This T cell receptor (beta chain) was captured in a study of PD-L1 blockade in urothelial cancer. Study summary: Analyzed time points were 3 weeks (second dose) and 6 weeks after therapy began. When blood samples were assessed, the median T cell count was some 140,000.

Time point defined: pretreatment peripheral blood. Disease in patients was locally advanced or metastatic urothelial carcinoma. V lost 4 bases and J 6 bases, leaving 11 bases between the germline ends. This CDR3 spans 12 amino acids. Looked up from germline, CDR1 is SGHDT and CDR2 is YYEEEE. Each PCR received spiked synthetic TCR analog templates. Sequencing used immunoSEQ multiplex PCR; TCRdb keeps in-frame clones, though not all of them. This table holds 45,000 to 55,000 clones, around 79% found once. The specimen was PBMCs, collected around atezolizumab (anti-PD-L1) treatment. The V gene is TRBV5-6, the J gene TRBJ2-7; unclear D gene. The clonotype comes from a man aged 65-85 years with urothelial cancer. This CDR3 reads CASSTTTREQYF. Written as DNA, the CDR3 is TGTGCCAGCAGCACCACAACCCGCGAGCAGTACTTC.